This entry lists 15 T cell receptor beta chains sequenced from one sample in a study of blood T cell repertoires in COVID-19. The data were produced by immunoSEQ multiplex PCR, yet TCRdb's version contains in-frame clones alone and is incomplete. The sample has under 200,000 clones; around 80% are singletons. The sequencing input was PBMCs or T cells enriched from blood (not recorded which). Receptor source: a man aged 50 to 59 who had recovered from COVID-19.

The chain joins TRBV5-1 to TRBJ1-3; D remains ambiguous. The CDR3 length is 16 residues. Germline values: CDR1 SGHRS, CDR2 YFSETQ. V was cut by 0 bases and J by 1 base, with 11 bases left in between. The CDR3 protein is CASSLVPRASGNTIYF. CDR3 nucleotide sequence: TGCGCCAGCAGCTTGGTACCTCGAGCTTCTGGAAACACCATATATTTT.

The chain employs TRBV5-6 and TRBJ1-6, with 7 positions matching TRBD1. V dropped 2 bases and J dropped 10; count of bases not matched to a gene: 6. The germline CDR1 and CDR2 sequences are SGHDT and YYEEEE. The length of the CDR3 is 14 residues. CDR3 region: CASSFVAGGSPLHF. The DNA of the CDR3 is TGTGCCAGCAGCTTCGTGGCAGGGGGATCACCCCTCCACTTT.

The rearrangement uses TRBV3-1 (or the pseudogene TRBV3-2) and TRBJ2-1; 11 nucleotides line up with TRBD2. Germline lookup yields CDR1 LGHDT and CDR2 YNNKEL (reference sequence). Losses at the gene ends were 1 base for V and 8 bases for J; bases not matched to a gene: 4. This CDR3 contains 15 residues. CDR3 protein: CASSQVTSGGYEQFF. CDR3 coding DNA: TGTGCCAGCAGCCAAGTAACTAGCGGGGGCTATGAGCAGTTCTTC.

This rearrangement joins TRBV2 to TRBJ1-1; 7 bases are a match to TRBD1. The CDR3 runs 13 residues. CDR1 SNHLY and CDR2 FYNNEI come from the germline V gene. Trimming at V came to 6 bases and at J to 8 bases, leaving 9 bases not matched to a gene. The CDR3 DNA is TGTGCCAGCAGCGACAGGGCCCTGTGGGAAGCTTTCTTT. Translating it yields CASSDRALWEAFF.

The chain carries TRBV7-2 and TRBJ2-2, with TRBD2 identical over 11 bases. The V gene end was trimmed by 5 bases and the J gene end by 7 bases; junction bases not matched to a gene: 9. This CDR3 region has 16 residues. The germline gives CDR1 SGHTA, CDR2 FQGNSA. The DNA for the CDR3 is TGTGCCAGCAGCACCCGTAGCGGGGGGGCGATCGGGGAGCTGTTTTTT. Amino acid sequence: CASSTRSGGAIGELFF.

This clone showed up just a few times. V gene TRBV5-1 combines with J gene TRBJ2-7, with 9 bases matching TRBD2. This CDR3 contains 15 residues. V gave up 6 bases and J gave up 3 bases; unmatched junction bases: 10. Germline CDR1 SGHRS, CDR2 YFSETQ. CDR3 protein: CASNTGLAGDYEQYF. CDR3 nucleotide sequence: TGCGCCAGCAACACAGGATTAGCGGGAGACTACGAGCAGTACTTC.

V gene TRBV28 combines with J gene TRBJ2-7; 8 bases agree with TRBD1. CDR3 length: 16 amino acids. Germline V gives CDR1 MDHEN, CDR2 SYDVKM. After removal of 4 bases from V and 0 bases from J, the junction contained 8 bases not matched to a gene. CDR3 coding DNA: TGTGCCAGCAGTTCCGCGGGACAGGCCCTCTCCTACGAGCAGTACTTC. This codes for CASSSAGQALSYEQYF. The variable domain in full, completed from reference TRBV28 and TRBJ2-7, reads DVKVTQSSRYLVKRTGEKVFLECVQDMDHENMFWYRQDPGLGLRLIYFSYDVKMKEKGDIPEGYSVSREKKERFSLILESASTNQTSMYLCASSSAGQALSYEQYFGPGTRLTVT.

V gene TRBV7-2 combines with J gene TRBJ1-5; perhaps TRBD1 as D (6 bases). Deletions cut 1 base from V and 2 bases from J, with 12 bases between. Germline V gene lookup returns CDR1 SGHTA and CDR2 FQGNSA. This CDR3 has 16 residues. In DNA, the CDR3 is TGTGCCAGCAGCTTAGTTGGCAGGGGTGGCAATCAGCCCCAGCATTTT. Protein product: CASSLVGRGGNQPQHF.

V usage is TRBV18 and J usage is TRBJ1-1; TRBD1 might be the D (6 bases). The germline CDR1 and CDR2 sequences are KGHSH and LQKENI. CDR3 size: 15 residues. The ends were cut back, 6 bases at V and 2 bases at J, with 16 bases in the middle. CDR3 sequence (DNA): TGTGCCAGCTCTCCAGCGGGGGCAGCCAACACTGAAGCTTTCTTT. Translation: CASSPAGAANTEAFF.

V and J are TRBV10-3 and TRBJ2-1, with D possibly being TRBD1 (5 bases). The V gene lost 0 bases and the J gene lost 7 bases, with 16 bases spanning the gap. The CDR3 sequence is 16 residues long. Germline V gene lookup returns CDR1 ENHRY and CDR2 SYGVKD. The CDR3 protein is CAISESGRARVNEQFF. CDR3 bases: TGTGCCATCAGTGAGTCTGGCAGGGCCCGGGTAAATGAGCAGTTCTTC.

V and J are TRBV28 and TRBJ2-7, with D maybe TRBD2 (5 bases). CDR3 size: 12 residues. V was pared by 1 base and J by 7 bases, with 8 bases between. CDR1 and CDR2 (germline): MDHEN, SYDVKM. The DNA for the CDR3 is TGTGCCAGCAGTTTATACGGGATAGAGCAGTACTTC. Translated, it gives CASSLYGIEQYF.

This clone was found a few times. For the CDR3, the DNA is TGTGCCAGCAAGACTGGCTCGAACACTGAAGCTTTCTTT. This sequence encodes CASKTGSNTEAFF. V gene TRBV28 combines with J gene TRBJ1-1, with D unresolved. This CDR3 is 13 amino acids long. Trimming cost V 7 bases and J 1 base, with 10 bases left between them. Germline-derived CDR1 and CDR2 are MDHEN and SYDVKM.

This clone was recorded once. The CDR3 spells CASSLGTDLGTQYF. In DNA, the CDR3 is TGTGCCAGCAGCTTGGGGACTGACCTCGGTACGCAGTATTTT. The V call is TRBV9, the J call TRBJ2-3; a possible D gene is TRBD2 (6 bases). The V end was cut by 4 bases, the J end by 8 bases, with 17 bases between. This CDR3 contains 14 residues. Germline V gene data show CDR1 as SGDLS and CDR2 as YYNGEE.

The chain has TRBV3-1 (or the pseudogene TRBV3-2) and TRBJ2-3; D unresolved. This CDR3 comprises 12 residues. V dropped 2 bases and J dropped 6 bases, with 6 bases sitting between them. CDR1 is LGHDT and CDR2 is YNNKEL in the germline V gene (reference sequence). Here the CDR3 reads CASSQSSDTQYF. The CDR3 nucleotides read TGTGCCAGCAGCCAATCTTCGGATACGCAGTATTTT.

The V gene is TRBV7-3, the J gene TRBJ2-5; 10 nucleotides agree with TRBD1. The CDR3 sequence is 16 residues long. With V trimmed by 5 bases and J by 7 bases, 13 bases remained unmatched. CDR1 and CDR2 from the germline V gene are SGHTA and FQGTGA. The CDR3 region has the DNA TGTGCCAGCAGCATTGACAGGGGGCCTTACGAGGGGACCCAGTACTTC. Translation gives CASSIDRGPYEGTQYF.